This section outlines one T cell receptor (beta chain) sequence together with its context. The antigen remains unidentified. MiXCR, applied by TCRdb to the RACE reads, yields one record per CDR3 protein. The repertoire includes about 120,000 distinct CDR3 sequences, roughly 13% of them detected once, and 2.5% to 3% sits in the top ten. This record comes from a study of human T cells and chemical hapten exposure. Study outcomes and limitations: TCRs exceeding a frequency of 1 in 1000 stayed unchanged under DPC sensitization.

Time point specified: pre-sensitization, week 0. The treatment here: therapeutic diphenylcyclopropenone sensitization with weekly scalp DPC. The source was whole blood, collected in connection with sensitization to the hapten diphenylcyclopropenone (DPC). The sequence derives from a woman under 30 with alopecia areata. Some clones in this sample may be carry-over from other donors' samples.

CDR3 loop: CASSLAISTDTQYF. CDR3 nucleotides: TGTGCCAGCAGCTTGGCTATTAGCACAGATACGCAGTATTTT. The chain links TRBV7-9 to TRBJ2-3; D gene uncertain. CDR1 is SEHNR, CDR2 FQNEAQ, per germline (reference sequence). The V gene lost 3 bases and the J gene lost 0 bases, with 7 bases spanning the gap. The CDR3 extends over 14 amino acids.